Following are 19 T cell receptor beta chains from one sample sequenced in a study of OX40 agonist ivuxolimab in advanced cancers. The data were produced by immunoSEQ multiplex PCR, yet TCRdb's version contains in-frame clones alone and is incomplete. The data hold 60,000 or so clones, with 88% observed a single time. Sequencing used CD4+ or CD8+ T cells sorted from blood, obtained in a trial of the OX40 agonist ivuxolimab. The origin of the receptors is an adult with an advanced solid tumor such as melanoma, head and neck, liver or kidney cancer.

The gene calls are TRBV28 and TRBJ2-1, with no clear D. Germline V lookup: CDR1 MDHEN, CDR2 SYDVKM. This CDR3 spans 13 amino acids. Trimming removed 5 bases from V and 10 bases from J, with 15 bases in between. The DNA for the CDR3 is TGTGCCAGCAGTCCCCGGGTGGTGAGGGAGCAGTTCTTC. Translating it yields CASSPRVVREQFF. Using reference TRBV28 and TRBJ2-1 for the parts outside the CDR3, the full variable domain is DVKVTQSSRYLVKRTGEKVFLECVQDMDHENMFWYRQDPGLGLRLIYFSYDVKMKEKGDIPEGYSVSREKKERFSLILESASTNQTSMYLCASSPRVVREQFFGPGTRLTVL.

The V call is TRBV6-6, the J call TRBJ2-2; tentatively, D is TRBD2 (6 bases). V lost 2 bases and J 2 bases, leaving 12 bases between the germline ends. CDR3 length equals 16 residues. Germline-derived CDR1 and CDR2 are MNHNY and SVGAGI (reference sequence). CDR3 loop: CASSYVSAGNTGELFF. CDR3 nucleotides: TGTGCCAGCAGTTACGTATCGGCGGGAAACACCGGGGAGCTGTTTTTT.

The chain employs TRBV28 and TRBJ2-7; no clear D. The CDR3 totals 14 residues. The germline CDR1 and CDR2 sequences are MDHEN and SYDVKM. V lost 6 bases and J 0 bases, leaving 12 bases between the germline ends. CDR3 sequence reads: CASRSAESSYEQYF. The DNA of the CDR3 is TGTGCCAGCAGGTCAGCTGAAAGCTCCTACGAGCAGTACTTC. Together with reference TRBV28 and TRBJ2-7, the CDR3 gives the full variable domain: DVKVTQSSRYLVKRTGEKVFLECVQDMDHENMFWYRQDPGLGLRLIYFSYDVKMKEKGDIPEGYSVSREKKERFSLILESASTNQTSMYLCASRSAESSYEQYFGPGTRLTVT.

V and J are TRBV2 and TRBJ2-3, with TRBD1 matching over 8 bases. V lost 11 bases and J lost 6; bases outside the gene matches: 7. The CDR3 has 12 residues. Germline loops: CDR1 SNHLY, CDR2 FYNNEI. The CDR3 bases are TGTGCCGGGACAGGTGACACGGATACGCAGTATTTT. This encodes CAGTGDTDTQYF.

V is TRBV11-2 and J is TRBJ2-5, with 16 bases lining up with TRBD2. Germline CDR1 and CDR2: SGHAT and FQNNGV. CDR3 length: 19 residues. Trimming cost V 0 bases and J 7 bases; bases outside gene matches: 11. The CDR3 region is CASSLDWGLAGGSYGTQYF. The DNA for the CDR3 is TGTGCCAGCAGCTTAGATTGGGGACTAGCGGGAGGGTCTTACGGGACCCAGTACTTC.

The V and J genes are TRBV7-8 and TRBJ1-5; D possibly corresponds to TRBD1 (6 bases). In germline, CDR1 is SGHVS, CDR2 FQNEAQ. CDR3 length equals 12 residues. Trimming took 3 bases from V and 10 from J, leaving 10 bases between them. The CDR3 DNA follows: TGTGCCAGCAGCTTTAACAGGGTACCCCAGCATTTT. Translating gives CASSFNRVPQHF. The entire variable domain, with the rest obtained from reference TRBV7-8 and TRBJ1-5, is as follows: GAGVSQSPRYKVAKRGQDVALRCDPISGHVSLFWYQQALGQGPEFLTYFQNEAQLDKSGLPSDRFFAERPEGSVSTLKIQRTQQEDSAVYLCASSFNRVPQHFGDGTRLSIL.

The rearrangement joins TRBV7-8 to TRBJ2-1; D ambiguous. Germline V gene data show CDR1 as SGHVS and CDR2 as FQNEAQ. The CDR3 extends over 15 amino acids. The V end lost 2 bases, the J end lost 0 bases, and 8 bases lay between the germline ends. CDR3 protein: CASSLFQSSYNEQFF. The DNA of the CDR3 is TGTGCCAGCAGCTTATTCCAGAGCTCCTACAATGAGCAGTTCTTC. Based on the CDR3 plus reference TRBV7-8 and TRBJ2-1, the full variable domain is GAGVSQSPRYKVAKRGQDVALRCDPISGHVSLFWYQQALGQGPEFLTYFQNEAQLDKSGLPSDRFFAERPEGSVSTLKIQRTQQEDSAVYLCASSLFQSSYNEQFFGPGTRLTVL.

The chain employs TRBV6-1 and TRBJ1-1; D is unresolved. The CDR3 length is 15 residues. Trimming removed 2 bases from V and 5 bases from J, with 15 bases in between. CDR1 is MNHNS and CDR2 is SASEGT in the germline V gene. CDR3 amino acids: CASSERRVLDTEAFF. The DNA for the CDR3 is TGTGCCAGCAGTGAACGGAGGGTCTTAGATACTGAAGCTTTCTTT.

V and J are TRBV27 and TRBJ1-2; D is unclear. Trimming left V 3 bases short and J 4 bases short, with 9 bases between. Looked up from germline, CDR1 is MNHEY and CDR2 is SMNVEV (reference sequence). The CDR3 covers 13 residues. The CDR3 DNA is TGTGCCAGCAGTTTTCAAGGCAGCTATGGCTACACCTTC. This codes for CASSFQGSYGYTF.

This clone has just one count. The chain recombines TRBV9 with TRBJ1-1; TRBD1 might be the D (6 bases). The CDR3 covers 12 residues. In germline, CDR1 is SGDLS, CDR2 YYNGEE. V was pared by 0 bases and J by 6 bases, with 6 bases between. CDR3 sequence: CASSVGTAEAFF. DNA of the CDR3: TGTGCCAGCAGCGTAGGGACAGCTGAAGCTTTCTTT.

The chain is built from TRBV4-1 and TRBJ2-1, with 8 bases aligning to TRBD1. This CDR3 is built from 15 residues. J was trimmed by 5 bases and V by 0 bases; bases with no gene match: 3. Germline lookup yields CDR1 MGHRA and CDR2 YSYEKL. The CDR3 is CASSQEVGQDNEQFF. CDR3 nucleotide sequence: TGCGCCAGCAGCCAAGAAGTGGGACAGGACAATGAGCAGTTCTTC.

The chain couples TRBV5-4 to TRBJ2-3; tentative D call: TRBD1 (6 bases). Trimming removed 0 bases from V and 1 base from J, with 6 bases in between. Germline assignment: CDR1 SGHNT and CDR2 YYREEE (reference sequence). The CDR3 runs to 14 residues. CDR3 region: CASSLDRGTDTQYF. CDR3 DNA sequence: TGTGCCAGCAGCTTGGACAGGGGCACAGATACGCAGTATTTT.

The rearrangement links TRBV2 to TRBJ2-3; D unclear. Germline V lookup: CDR1 SNHLY, CDR2 FYNNEI. The CDR3 consists of 13 residues. Trimming took 6 bases from V and 2 from J, leaving 9 bases between them. The chain's CDR3 is CASSRSITDTQYF. CDR3 nucleotide sequence: TGTGCCAGCAGCCGAAGCATCACAGATACGCAGTATTTT. The full variable domain, in which reference TRBV2 and TRBJ2-3 provide the parts outside the CDR3, is EPEVTQTPSHQVTQMGQEVILRCVPISNHLYFYWYRQILGQKVEFLVSFYNNEISEKSEIFDDQFSVERPDGSNFTLKIRSTKLEDSAMYFCASSRSITDTQYFGPGTRLTVL.

The chain has TRBV27 and TRBJ2-2; D is perhaps TRBD2 (6 bases). V gave up 3 bases and J gave up 7 bases, with 9 bases separating them. The CDR3 runs 13 residues. CDR1 is MNHEY and CDR2 is SMNVEV in the germline V gene (reference sequence). The CDR3 region has the DNA TGTGCCAGCAGTTTGGGGGGAAACGGGGAGCTGTTTTTT. Translated, it gives CASSLGGNGELFF.

V and J are TRBV7-7 and TRBJ2-5; a possible D gene is TRBD2 (8 bases). The CDR3 consists of 14 residues. V lost 3 bases to trimming and J lost 5 bases, with 13 bases between them. CDR1 is SSHAT, CDR2 FNYEAQ, per germline (reference sequence). CDR3 DNA: TGTGCCAGCAGCTTGGGACAGCGGGGGGAGACCCAGTACTTC. It encodes CASSLGQRGETQYF.

This clone was counted between two and nine times. V usage is TRBV2 and J usage is TRBJ1-2; the match to TRBD1 covers 7 bases. From germline, CDR1 is SNHLY and CDR2 FYNNEI. After removal of 4 bases from V and 8 bases from J, the junction contained 10 bases not matched to a gene. This CDR3 comprises 14 residues. The CDR3 region has the DNA TGTGCCAGCAGTGGACTCGACAGGGTGAGAGGCTACACCTTC. Translated: CASSGLDRVRGYTF.

The CDR3 sequence: CASSIGGPSEAFF. In DNA form, the CDR3 reads TGTGCCAGTAGTATAGGGGGACCGTCTGAAGCTTTCTTT. The chain uses TRBV19 and TRBJ1-1; D is perhaps TRBD1 (5 bases). V was shortened by 1 base and J by 6 bases, with 9 bases between the two germline ends. Germline lookup yields CDR1 LNHDA and CDR2 SQIVND (reference sequence). The CDR3 runs to 13 residues.

The chain couples TRBV4-1 to TRBJ2-3; 15 bases match TRBD2. Trimming cost V 4 bases and J 5 bases; bases outside gene matches: 7. Germline V gene lookup returns CDR1 MGHRA and CDR2 YSYEKL. This CDR3 has 17 residues. CDR3 residues: CASSPWTSGRAGDTQYF. Here the CDR3 DNA reads TGCGCCAGCAGCCCTTGGACTAGCGGGAGGGCCGGAGATACGCAGTATTTT.

This rearrangement joins TRBV19 to TRBJ2-3, with D maybe TRBD1 (6 bases). Germline V CDR1 and CDR2: LNHDA, SQIVND (reference sequence). Between the trimmed V and J ends, which lost 6 bases and 2 bases, there was a span of 15 bases. The CDR3 runs 15 residues. The CDR3 loop is CASSHTGTNTDTQYF. The CDR3 DNA reads TGTGCCAGTAGCCATACCGGGACAAACACAGATACGCAGTATTTT.